The 15 T cell receptor beta chains reported below all come from one sample, sequenced in a study of OX40 agonist ivuxolimab in advanced cancers. Some clones are missing from TCRdb's copy, which holds only in-frame ones; the method was immunoSEQ multiplex PCR. The sample comprises tens of thousands of clones, 80% to 95% of which are singletons, and around 1.1% rests with the top ten. Source: CD4+ or CD8+ T cells sorted from blood, taken in a trial of the OX40 agonist ivuxolimab. These receptors were collected from an adult with an advanced solid tumor such as melanoma, head and neck, liver or kidney cancer.

This clone was seen a single time. The CDR3 reads CASNQGVLNYGYTF. CDR3 DNA: TGTGCCAGCAACCAGGGCGTCCTCAACTATGGCTACACCTTC. The chain uses TRBV14 and TRBJ1-2, with a possible D match to TRBD1 (5 bases). Germline CDR1 reads SGHDN; CDR2 reads FVKESK. The CDR3 totals 14 residues. The germline V and J ends were trimmed by 7 bases and 2 bases, with 14 bases remaining between them.

The gene calls are TRBV30 and TRBJ1-2; TRBD1 matches at 7 bases. CDR3 length: 15 residues. From germline, CDR1 is GTSNPN and CDR2 SVGIG (reference sequence). The trim removed 3 bases at V and 4 bases at J, leaving 11 bases unmatched. The CDR3 sequence: CAWRDYRGPLYGYTF. CDR3 bases: TGTGCCTGGAGGGACTACAGGGGCCCTCTCTATGGCTACACCTTC.

The CDR3 DNA is TGCAGCGTTGAGGCCTCTAGCGGCCAAGAGACCCAGTACTTC. This translates into CSVEASSGQETQYF. This sequence joins TRBV29-1 and TRBJ2-5, with 7 bases that match TRBD2. This CDR3 has 14 residues. The germline V gene encodes CDR1 SQVTM and CDR2 ANQGSEA. V lost 3 bases to trimming and J lost 1 base; unmatched junction nucleotides: 5. Variable domain in full (rest from reference TRBV29-1 and TRBJ2-5): SAVISQKPSRDICQRGTSLTIQCQVDSQVTMMFWYRQQPGQSLTLIATANQGSEATYESGFVIDKFPISRPNLTFSTLTVSNMSPEDSSIYLCSVEASSGQETQYFGPGTRLLVL.

The V call is TRBV11-2, the J call TRBJ2-3, with 8 positions matching TRBD2. The CDR3 contains 15 residues. The trim removed 4 bases at V and 4 bases at J, leaving 7 bases unmatched. Germline CDR1 reads SGHAT; CDR2 reads FQNNGV. The DNA for the CDR3 is TGTGCCAGCAGCTCAGGGAATAGCGGGGCAGATACGCAGTATTTT. Its translation: CASSSGNSGADTQYF. Complete variable domain (other parts from reference TRBV11-2 and TRBJ2-3): EAGVAQSPRYKIIEKRQSVAFWCNPISGHATLYWYQQILGQGPKLLIQFQNNGVVDDSQLPKDRFSAERLKGVDSTLKIQPAKLEDSAVYLCASSSGNSGADTQYFGPGTRLTVL.

The V call is TRBV10-2, the J call TRBJ2-7; D possibly matches TRBD1 or TRBD2 (5 bases each). The ends were cut back, 6 bases at V and 6 bases at J, with 18 bases in the middle. Germline loops: CDR1 WSHSY, CDR2 SAAADI. The CDR3 sequence is 14 residues long. In DNA, the CDR3 is TGCGCCAGCAGATTTCCGGGACCGCTCCGCGAGCAGTACTTC. Translating it yields CASRFPGPLREQYF.

This chain connects TRBV5-6 to TRBJ2-3; 13 nucleotides agree with TRBD2. Looked up from germline, CDR1 is SGHDT and CDR2 is YYEEEE. The CDR3 has 18 residues. V lost 3 bases, J lost 7 bases, and 14 bases stayed unmatched. The chain's CDR3 is CASSSFPGLAGEGYTQYF. CDR3 DNA: TGTGCCAGCAGCTCCTTCCCCGGACTAGCGGGAGAAGGGTATACGCAGTATTTT.

The V gene is TRBV28, the J gene TRBJ2-3; 13 positions match TRBD2. CDR3 size: 15 residues. Germline CDR1 reads MDHEN; CDR2 reads SYDVKM. V lost 4 bases to trimming and J lost 3 bases; unmatched junction nucleotides: 1. CDR3 DNA: TGTGCCAGCAGTTCGGGACTAGCGGGAACAGATACGCAGTATTTT. Protein sequence: CASSSGLAGTDTQYF.

The genes are TRBV5-1 and TRBJ1-3; 7 positions match TRBD1. Germline-derived CDR1 and CDR2 are SGHRS and YFSETQ. Losses at the gene ends were 7 bases for V and 4 bases for J; bases not matched to a gene: 5. The CDR3 is made up of 13 amino acids. This CDR3 is CASRDSLGNTIYF. CDR3 sequence (DNA): TGCGCCAGCCGGGACAGCCTAGGAAACACCATATATTTT.

This chain connects TRBV5-1 to TRBJ1-1; 9 bases are a match to TRBD1. V was clipped by 5 bases and J by 5 bases; unmatched bases: 7. The CDR3 contains 14 residues. The germline V gene encodes CDR1 SGHRS and CDR2 YFSETQ. The CDR3, as DNA: TGCGCCAGCAGGATAACAGGGGGCTTAACTGAAGCTTTCTTT. This encodes CASRITGGLTEAFF. Supplemented by reference TRBV5-1 and TRBJ1-1, the full variable domain reads KAGVTQTPRYLIKTRGQQVTLSCSPISGHRSVSWYQQTPGQGLQFLFEYFSETQRNKGNFPGRFSGRQFSNSRSEMNVSTLELGDSALYLCASRITGGLTEAFFGQGTRLTVV.

The chain joins TRBV29-1 to TRBJ2-1, with TRBD2 matching 15 bases. Germline CDR1 and CDR2: SQVTM and ANQGSEA. CDR3 length equals 14 residues. V dropped 5 bases and J dropped 7; count of bases not matched to a gene: 3. This chain's CDR3 is CSVSGLAGGNEQFF. The CDR3 DNA reads as TGCAGCGTTTCTGGACTAGCGGGAGGGAATGAGCAGTTCTTC.

V and J are TRBV7-9 and TRBJ2-2, with D uncertain. V lost 2 bases, J lost 5 bases, and 3 bases lay in between. CDR1 and CDR2 from the germline V gene are SEHNR and FQNEAQ (reference sequence). The CDR3 runs to 12 residues. CDR3 in amino acids: CASSLQTGELFF. The CDR3 DNA reads as TGTGCCAGCAGCTTACAAACCGGGGAGCTGTTTTTT. The full variable domain, rest sourced from reference TRBV7-9 and TRBJ2-2, is DTGVSQNPRHKITKRGQNVTFRCDPISEHNRLYWYRQTLGQGPEFLTYFQNEAQLEKSRLLSDRFSAERPKGSFSTLEIQRTEQGDSAMYLCASSLQTGELFFGEGSRLTVL.

The rearrangement joins TRBV7-6 to TRBJ2-2; D is unresolved. CDR3 size: 15 residues. V was cut by 1 base and J by 6 bases, with 12 bases left in between. The germline V gene has CDR1 SGHVS and CDR2 FNYEAQ. CDR3 loop: CASSLEAHKSGELFF. Here the CDR3 DNA reads TGTGCCAGCAGCTTAGAGGCCCATAAGTCCGGGGAGCTGTTTTTT.

The genes are TRBV28 and TRBJ1-2; 8 bases agree with TRBD1. The CDR3 extends over 15 amino acids. The V and J ends lost 8 bases and 7 bases, in that order; junction bases with no gene match: 15. The V gene's germline CDR1 is MDHEN and CDR2 SYDVKM. CDR3 amino acids: CASRSPVGQGAGYTF. CDR3 DNA sequence: TGTGCCAGCCGTTCGCCGGTCGGACAGGGAGCTGGCTACACCTTC.

The rearrangement joins TRBV9 to TRBJ2-2; D may match TRBD1 or TRBD2 (5 bases each). The CDR3 length is 16 residues. In germline, CDR1 is SGDLS, CDR2 YYNGEE. Trimming stripped 4 bases from V and 4 bases from J, with 17 bases between. In nucleotides, the CDR3 is TGTGCCAGCAGCCCTCGACAGCCCGAGGGCACCGGGGAGCTGTTTTTT. Translated, it gives CASSPRQPEGTGELFF.

V is TRBV6-5 and J is TRBJ2-7; tentative D call: TRBD2 (6 bases). The CDR3 consists of 14 residues. The germline V and J ends were trimmed by 8 bases and 0 bases, with 14 bases remaining between them. The V gene's germline CDR1 is MNHEY and CDR2 SVGAGI. In nucleotides, the CDR3 is TGTGCCAGCCGGAGGGGTTTGATCTCCTACGAGCAGTACTTC. This encodes CASRRGLISYEQYF.